This T cell receptor beta chain was retrieved from a study of graft-versus-host responses after intestinal transplantation. V dropped 0 bases and J dropped 0; count of bases not matched to a gene: 8. Per the germline V gene, CDR1 is SGDLS and CDR2 is YYNGEE. This CDR3 is 19 amino acids long. Points on this clone: Its specificity is unknown.

Clones were read by immunoSEQ multiplex PCR, and TCRdb kept only the in-frame ones, dropping some. The sample lists roughly 36,000 clones, about 96% occurring once. The sequence was collected from a human donor who was the organ donor for an intestinal transplant. The sequenced sample was unstimulated CD8+ T cells sorted from spleen or lymph node cells, obtained before transplant. V and J are TRBV9 and TRBJ2-3; 12 nucleotides match TRBD2. The CDR3 spells CASSVELAGGSGSTDTQYF. CDR3 DNA sequence: TGTGCCAGCAGCGTAGAGCTAGCGGGGGGGTCGGGGAGCACAGATACGCAGTATTTT.